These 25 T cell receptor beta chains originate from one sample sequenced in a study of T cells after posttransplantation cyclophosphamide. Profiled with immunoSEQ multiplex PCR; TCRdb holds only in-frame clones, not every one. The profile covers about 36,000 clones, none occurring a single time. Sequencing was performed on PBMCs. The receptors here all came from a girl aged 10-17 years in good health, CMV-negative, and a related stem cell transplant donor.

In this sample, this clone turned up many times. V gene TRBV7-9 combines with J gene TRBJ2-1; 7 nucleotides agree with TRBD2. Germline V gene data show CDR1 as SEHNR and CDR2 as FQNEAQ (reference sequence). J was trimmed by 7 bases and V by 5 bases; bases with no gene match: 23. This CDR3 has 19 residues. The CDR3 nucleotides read TGTGCCAGCAGCCCCTTACCTCTGAGAAGCGGGGCCCCCGGGAATGAGCAGTTCTTC. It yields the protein CASSPLPLRSGAPGNEQFF.

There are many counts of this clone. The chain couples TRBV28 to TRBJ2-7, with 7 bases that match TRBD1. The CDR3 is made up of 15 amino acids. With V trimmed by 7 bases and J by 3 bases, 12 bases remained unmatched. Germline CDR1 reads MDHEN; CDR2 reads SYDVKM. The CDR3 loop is CASNPPSTGIYEQYF. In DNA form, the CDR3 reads TGTGCCAGCAACCCTCCGTCGACAGGGATCTACGAGCAGTACTTC.

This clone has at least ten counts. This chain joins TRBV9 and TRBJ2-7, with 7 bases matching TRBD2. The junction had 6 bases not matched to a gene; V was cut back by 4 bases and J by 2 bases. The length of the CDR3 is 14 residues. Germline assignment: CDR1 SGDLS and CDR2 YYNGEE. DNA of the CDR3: TGTGCCAGCAGCACCGGACTAGTCACCTACGAGCAGTACTTC. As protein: CASSTGLVTYEQYF.

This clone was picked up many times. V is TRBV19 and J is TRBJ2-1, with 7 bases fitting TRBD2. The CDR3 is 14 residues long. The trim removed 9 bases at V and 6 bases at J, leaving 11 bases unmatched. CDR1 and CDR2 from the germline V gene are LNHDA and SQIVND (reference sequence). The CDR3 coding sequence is TGTGCCAGCCGAGGCGGCGGGGGTATCAATGAGCAGTTCTTC. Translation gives CASRGGGGINEQFF.

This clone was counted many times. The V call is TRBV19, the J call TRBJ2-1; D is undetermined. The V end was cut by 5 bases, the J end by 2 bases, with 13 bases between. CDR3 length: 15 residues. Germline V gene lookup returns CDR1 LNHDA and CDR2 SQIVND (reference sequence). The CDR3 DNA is TGTGCCAGTAGTTCAGCGCTAATGGCCTACAATGAGCAGTTCTTC. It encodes CASSSALMAYNEQFF.

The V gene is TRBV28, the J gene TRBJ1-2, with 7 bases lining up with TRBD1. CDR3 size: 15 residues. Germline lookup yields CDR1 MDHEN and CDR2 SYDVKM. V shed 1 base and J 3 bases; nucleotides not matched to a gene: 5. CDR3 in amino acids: CASSLLGGWDYGYTF. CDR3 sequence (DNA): TGTGCCAGCAGTTTATTAGGGGGCTGGGACTATGGCTACACCTTC.

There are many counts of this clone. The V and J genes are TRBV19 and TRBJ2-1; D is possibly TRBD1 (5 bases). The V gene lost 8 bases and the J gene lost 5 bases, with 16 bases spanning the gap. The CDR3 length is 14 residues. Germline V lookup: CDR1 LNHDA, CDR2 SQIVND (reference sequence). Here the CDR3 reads CASGWRTPNNEQFF. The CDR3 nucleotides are TGTGCCAGTGGGTGGCGGACACCGAACAATGAGCAGTTCTTC.

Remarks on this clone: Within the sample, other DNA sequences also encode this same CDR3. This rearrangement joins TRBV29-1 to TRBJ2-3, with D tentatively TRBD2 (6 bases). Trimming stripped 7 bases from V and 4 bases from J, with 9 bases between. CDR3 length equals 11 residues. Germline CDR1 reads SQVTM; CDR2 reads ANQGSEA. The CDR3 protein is CSGRGSDTQYF. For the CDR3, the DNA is TGCAGCGGCCGGGGGTCAGATACGCAGTATTTT.

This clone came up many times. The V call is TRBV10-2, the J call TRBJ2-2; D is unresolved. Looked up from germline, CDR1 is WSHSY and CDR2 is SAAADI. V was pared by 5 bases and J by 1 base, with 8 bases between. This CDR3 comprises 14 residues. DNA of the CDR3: TGCGCCAGCAGTATGACTGTGAACACCGGGGAGCTGTTTTTT. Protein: CASSMTVNTGELFF.

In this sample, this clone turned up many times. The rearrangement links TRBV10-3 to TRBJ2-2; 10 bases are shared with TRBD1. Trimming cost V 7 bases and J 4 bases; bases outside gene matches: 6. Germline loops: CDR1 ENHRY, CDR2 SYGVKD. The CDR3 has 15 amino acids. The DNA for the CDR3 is TGTGCCATCAACGACAGGGGGCCAGGCACCGGGGAGCTGTTTTTT. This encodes CAINDRGPGTGELFF.

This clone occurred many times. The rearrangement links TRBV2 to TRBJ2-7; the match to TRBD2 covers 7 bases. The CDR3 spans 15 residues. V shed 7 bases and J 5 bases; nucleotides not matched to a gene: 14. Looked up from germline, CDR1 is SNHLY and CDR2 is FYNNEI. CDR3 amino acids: CASIPLAALGNEQYF. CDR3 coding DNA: TGTGCCAGCATCCCCCTAGCGGCCTTGGGGAACGAGCAGTACTTC.

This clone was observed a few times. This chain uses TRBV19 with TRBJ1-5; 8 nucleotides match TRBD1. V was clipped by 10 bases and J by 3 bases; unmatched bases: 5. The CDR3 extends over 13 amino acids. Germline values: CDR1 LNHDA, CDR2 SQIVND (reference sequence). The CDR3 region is CATDRDYNQPQHF. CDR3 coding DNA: TGTGCCACGGACAGGGACTACAATCAGCCCCAGCATTTT.

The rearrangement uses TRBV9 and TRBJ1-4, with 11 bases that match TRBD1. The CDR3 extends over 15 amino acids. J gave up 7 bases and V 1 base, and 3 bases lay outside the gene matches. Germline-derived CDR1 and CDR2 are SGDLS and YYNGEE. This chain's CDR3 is CASSVIGTGGEKLFF. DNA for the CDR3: TGTGCCAGCAGCGTAATCGGGACAGGGGGTGAAAAACTGTTTTTT.

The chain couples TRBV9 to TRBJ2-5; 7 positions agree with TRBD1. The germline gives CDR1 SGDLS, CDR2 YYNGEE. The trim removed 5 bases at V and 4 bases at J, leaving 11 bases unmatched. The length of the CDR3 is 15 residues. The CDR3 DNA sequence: TGTGCCAGCAGTGCCCATTTAGGGGGCAGAGAGACCCAGTACTTC. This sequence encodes CASSAHLGGRETQYF. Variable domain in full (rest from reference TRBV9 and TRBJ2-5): DSGVTQTPKHLITATGQRVTLRCSPRSGDLSVYWYQQSLDQGLQFLIQYYNGEERAKGNILERFSAQQFPDLHSELNLSSLELGDSALYFCASSAHLGGRETQYFGPGTRLLVL.

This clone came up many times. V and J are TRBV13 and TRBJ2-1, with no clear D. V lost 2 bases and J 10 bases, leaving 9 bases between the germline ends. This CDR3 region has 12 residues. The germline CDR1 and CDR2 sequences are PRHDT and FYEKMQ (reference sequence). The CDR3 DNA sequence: TGTGCCAGCAGCTTATATCGGCGGGAGCAGTTCTTC. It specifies CASSLYRREQFF.

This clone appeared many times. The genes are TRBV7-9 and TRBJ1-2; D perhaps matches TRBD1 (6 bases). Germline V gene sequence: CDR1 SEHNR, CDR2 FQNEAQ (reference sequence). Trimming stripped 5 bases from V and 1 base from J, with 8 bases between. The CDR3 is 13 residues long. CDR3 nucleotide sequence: TGTGCCAGCAGCCAGGACAGTAACTATGGCTACACCTTC. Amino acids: CASSQDSNYGYTF.

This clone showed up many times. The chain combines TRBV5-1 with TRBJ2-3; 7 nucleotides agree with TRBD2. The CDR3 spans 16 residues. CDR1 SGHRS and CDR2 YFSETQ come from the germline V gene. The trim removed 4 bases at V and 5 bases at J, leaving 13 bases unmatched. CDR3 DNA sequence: TGCGCCAGCAGCGAGTCGGACGGGAGGCGTGGAGATACGCAGTATTTT. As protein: CASSESDGRRGDTQYF.

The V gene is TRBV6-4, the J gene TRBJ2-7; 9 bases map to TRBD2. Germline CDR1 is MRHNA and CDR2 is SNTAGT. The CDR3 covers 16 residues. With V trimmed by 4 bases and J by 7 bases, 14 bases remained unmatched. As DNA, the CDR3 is TGTGCCAGCAGTGGGGTAGGGACTAGCAGAAATAGGGAGCAGTACTTC. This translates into CASSGVGTSRNREQYF.

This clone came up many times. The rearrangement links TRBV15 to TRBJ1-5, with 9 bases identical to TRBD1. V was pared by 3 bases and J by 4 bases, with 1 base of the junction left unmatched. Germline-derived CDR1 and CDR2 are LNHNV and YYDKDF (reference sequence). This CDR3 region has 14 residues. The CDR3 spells CATSRDRGNQPQHF. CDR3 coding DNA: TGTGCCACCAGCAGGGACAGGGGAAATCAGCCCCAGCATTTT. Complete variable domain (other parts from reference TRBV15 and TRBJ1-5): DAMVIQNPRYQVTQFGKPVTLSCSQTLNHNVMYWYQQKSSQAPKLLFHYYDKDFNNEADTPDNFQSRRPNTSFCFLDIRSPGLGDTAMYLCATSRDRGNQPQHFGDGTRLSIL.

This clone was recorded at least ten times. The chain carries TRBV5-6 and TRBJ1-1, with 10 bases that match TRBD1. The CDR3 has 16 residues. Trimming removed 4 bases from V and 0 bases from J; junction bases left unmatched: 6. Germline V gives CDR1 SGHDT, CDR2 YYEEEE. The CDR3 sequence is CASSTTGGGMNTEAFF. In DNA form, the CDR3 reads TGTGCCAGCAGCACGACAGGGGGCGGGATGAACACTGAAGCTTTCTTT.

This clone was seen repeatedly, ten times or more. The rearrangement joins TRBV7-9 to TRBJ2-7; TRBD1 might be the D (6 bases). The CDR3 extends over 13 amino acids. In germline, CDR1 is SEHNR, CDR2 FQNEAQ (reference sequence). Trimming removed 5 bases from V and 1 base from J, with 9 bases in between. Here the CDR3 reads CASSHRVSYEQYF. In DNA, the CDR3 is TGTGCCAGCAGCCACAGGGTTTCCTACGAGCAGTACTTC.

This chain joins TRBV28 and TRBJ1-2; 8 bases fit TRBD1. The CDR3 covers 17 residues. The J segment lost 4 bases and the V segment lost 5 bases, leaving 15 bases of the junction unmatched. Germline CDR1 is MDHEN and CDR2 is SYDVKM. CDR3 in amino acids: CASSPGGWTGSFYGYTF. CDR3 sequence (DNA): TGTGCCAGCAGTCCAGGGGGGTGGACAGGGTCGTTCTATGGCTACACCTTC.

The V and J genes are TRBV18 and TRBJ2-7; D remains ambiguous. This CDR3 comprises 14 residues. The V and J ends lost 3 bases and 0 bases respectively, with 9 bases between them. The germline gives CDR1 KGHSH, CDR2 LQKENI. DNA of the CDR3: TGTGCCAGCTCACCGCCAGTGAACTCCTACGAGCAGTACTTC. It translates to CASSPPVNSYEQYF.

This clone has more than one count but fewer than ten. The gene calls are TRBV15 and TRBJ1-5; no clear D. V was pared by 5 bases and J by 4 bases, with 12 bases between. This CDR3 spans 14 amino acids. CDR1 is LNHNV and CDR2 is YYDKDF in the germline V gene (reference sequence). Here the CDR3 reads CATSGQILNQPQHF. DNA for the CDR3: TGTGCCACCAGCGGGCAAATCCTTAATCAGCCCCAGCATTTT.

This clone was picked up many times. The CDR3, as DNA: TGTGCCAGCAGCTTGAAACAGGGCGGCGAGACCCAGTACTTC. It specifies CASSLKQGGETQYF. This sequence joins TRBV5-8 and TRBJ2-5; D may be TRBD1 (6 bases). The length of the CDR3 is 14 residues. CDR1 is SGHTS and CDR2 is YDEGEE in the germline V gene. Trimming removed 1 base from V and 5 bases from J, with 12 bases in between.